In its sample, the clone carrying this TCR beta chain was seen a few times. Its cognate antigen is unknown. The data stem from a study of beta chain features in type 1 diabetes. cDNA synthesis used the whole RNA isolate, giving expressed TCRB sequences. Generated by immunoSEQ multiplex PCR, the TCRdb table keeps only in-frame clones and is missing some. The sample consists of hundreds of thousands of clones, roughly a sixth of them appearing once. This CDR3 spans 15 amino acids. Trimming removed 10 bases from V and 3 bases from J; junction bases left unmatched: 9. Germline values: CDR1 SGHTA, CDR2 FQGNSA. Purity exceeded 95% in all sorted populations. Study observations and caveats: A PCR bias possibly favoring shorter templates would apply equally to patients and controls.

The chain carries TRBV7-2 and TRBJ2-3; 11 bases line up with TRBD2. The clonotype comes from a man between 18 and 35 years old in good health. Sequencing was carried out using naive CD4+ T cells from blood. CDR3 loop: CAIQFTSGRTDTQYF. The CDR3 DNA reads TGTGCCATTCAGTTCACTAGCGGGAGAACAGATACGCAGTATTTT. Supplemented by reference TRBV7-2 and TRBJ2-3, the full variable domain reads GAGVSQSPSNKVTEKGKDVELRCDPISGHTALYWYRQSLGQGLEFLIYFQGNSAPDKSGLPSDRFSAERTGGSVSTLTIQRTQQEDSAVYLCAIQFTSGRTDTQYFGPGTRLTVL.